The next 26 T cell receptor beta chains were all read from a single sample in a study of T cells in Graves' hyperthyroidism and ophthalmopathy. RNA transcripts were the template for amplifying TCR beta CDR3 regions. When the TCR CDR3 underwent first-round RT-PCR, the HTBI primer set was used. TCRdb called the multiplex PCR reads again in MiXCR, with one record for every CDR3 protein. The data contain more than 550,000 distinct CDR3 sequences, roughly a sixth of them singletons. The sample was blood. The receptor set was obtained from a man between 45 and 60 years old with Graves' hyperthyroidism.

This clonotype was counted many times. V gene TRBV28 combines with J gene TRBJ2-3; unclear D gene. The CDR3 has 17 residues. Trimming stripped 5 bases from V and 2 bases from J, with 20 bases between. CDR1 is MDHEN and CDR2 is SYDVKM in the germline V gene. The CDR3 DNA reads as TGTGCCAGCAGTCCCCCAGGCCCTTGGCGGTACACAGATACGCAGTATTTT. Translated, it gives CASSPPGPWRYTDTQYF.

This clonotype was counted ten times or more. The gene calls are TRBV10-3 and TRBJ2-7, with TRBD2 matching over 13 bases. V shed 8 bases and J 4 bases; nucleotides not matched to a gene: 5. This CDR3 is built from 14 residues. Germline V gives CDR1 ENHRY, CDR2 SYGVKD. In DNA form, the CDR3 reads TGTGCCATCGGAGGACTAGCGGGAGAATACGAGCAGTACTTC. Protein: CAIGGLAGEYEQYF.

This clonotype was observed at least ten times. J is TRBJ2-5 and V is TRBV12-3 or TRBV12-4; D assignment may be TRBD1 or TRBD2 (5 bases each). The CDR3 is 15 residues long. Trimming stripped 1 base from V and 4 bases from J, with 13 bases between. CDR3 loop: CASSLGAGARETQYF. Here the CDR3 DNA reads TGTGCCAGCAGTTTAGGCGCCGGGGCGCGAGAGACCCAGTACTTC.

The chain is built from TRBV28 and TRBJ2-1, with TRBD2 matching 8 bases. The CDR3 runs 15 residues. Trimming cost V 7 bases and J 6 bases; bases outside gene matches: 11. Germline V gives CDR1 MDHEN, CDR2 SYDVKM. The CDR3 bases are TGTGCCAGCATGGGAGCGGGAGTAGGCAGCAATGAGCAGTTCTTC. This gives the protein CASMGAGVGSNEQFF.

This clonotype has a count of ten or more. The genes are TRBV20-1 and TRBJ2-7; 8 bases are shared with TRBD2. Germline V gives CDR1 DFQATT, CDR2 SNEGSKA (reference sequence). Trimming cost V 2 bases and J 3 bases; bases outside gene matches: 3. This CDR3 comprises 13 residues. CDR3 sequence: CSARSGLVYEQYF. CDR3 DNA sequence: TGCAGTGCTAGATCGGGACTAGTCTACGAGCAGTACTTC.

The chain links TRBV30 to TRBJ2-7; TRBD1 is a possible D gene (6 bases). The CDR3 spans 17 residues. V lost 2 bases, J lost 7 bases, and 27 bases lay in between. Germline assignment: CDR1 GTSNPN and CDR2 SVGIG (reference sequence). The CDR3 protein is CAWSSVRSPAQGIEQYF. For the CDR3, the DNA is TGTGCCTGGAGTTCAGTCAGATCCCCGGCTCAGGGGATTGAGCAGTACTTC.

This clonotype has at least ten counts. This chain links TRBV2 with TRBJ1-6; D call uncertain. This CDR3 is built from 16 residues. The V and J ends lost 4 bases and 3 bases respectively, with 13 bases between them. Per germline, CDR1 SNHLY and CDR2 FYNNEI. In nucleotides, the CDR3 is TGTGCCAGCAGTGGTTTAGGAAACAGCTATAATTCACCCCTCCACTTT. As protein: CASSGLGNSYNSPLHF.

This clonotype was observed a few times. The chain employs TRBV10-1 and TRBJ2-7; TRBD2 matches 7 bases. The CDR3 runs 14 residues. Germline CDR1 and CDR2: WNHNN and SYGVQD (reference sequence). V was pared by 10 bases and J by 6 bases, with 15 bases of the junction left unmatched. CDR3 in DNA: TGCGCCACCTCCGCCGGGCGGGAGCCAGGCGAGCAGTACTTC. Translated, it gives CATSAGREPGEQYF.

In its sample, this clonotype was seen once. The J gene is TRBJ1-6, the V gene TRBV20-1, with 8 bases lining up with TRBD1. With V trimmed by 3 bases and J by 3 bases, 13 bases remained unmatched. The CDR3 loop spans 18 amino acids. Germline V CDR1 and CDR2: DFQATT, SNEGSKA (reference sequence). CDR3 sequence (DNA): TGCAGTGCTAGGGATGCGAGGAGACAGGGGAACTATAATTCACCCCTCCACTTT. Translation gives CSARDARRQGNYNSPLHF.

This rearrangement joins TRBV2 to TRBJ2-2, with TRBD2 matching over 7 bases. J lost 7 bases, V lost 3 bases, and 8 bases had no gene match. CDR3 length: 15 amino acids. Germline V gives CDR1 SNHLY, CDR2 FYNNEI. The CDR3 DNA sequence: TGTGCCAGCAGTGAGCTTCCAGCGGGAAGCGGGGAGCTGTTTTTT. This encodes CASSELPAGSGELFF.

There are many counts of this clonotype. The chain carries TRBV2 and TRBJ1-2; perhaps TRBD1 as D (5 bases). The CDR3 is 13 residues long. V was cut by 1 base and J by 4 bases, with 7 bases left in between. CDR1 is SNHLY and CDR2 is FYNNEI in the germline V gene. CDR3: CASSEVGVYGYTF. The CDR3 DNA reads TGTGCCAGCAGTGAAGTAGGGGTCTATGGCTACACCTTC.

In this sample, this clonotype turned up many times. The chain has TRBV2 and TRBJ1-4; 8 bases fit TRBD1. The V gene's germline CDR1 is SNHLY and CDR2 FYNNEI. V lost 7 bases to trimming and J lost 8 bases; unmatched junction nucleotides: 12. The CDR3 consists of 15 residues. The CDR3 nucleotides read TGTGCCAGCAACGGACAGGGCCTACGCGGGGAAAAACTGTTTTTT. It translates to CASNGQGLRGEKLFF.

As DNA, the CDR3 is TGTGCCAGTAGCGCACAGGTTCTCAACACTGAAGCTTTCTTT. Encoded protein: CASSAQVLNTEAFF. V usage is TRBV19 and J usage is TRBJ1-1; D might be TRBD1 (5 bases). Between the trimmed V and J ends, which lost 6 bases and 2 bases, there was a span of 13 bases. This CDR3 region has 14 residues. Germline V gene data show CDR1 as LNHDA and CDR2 as SQIVND (reference sequence).

This chain connects TRBV5-1 to TRBJ1-1, with 10 bases aligning to TRBD1. The CDR3 spans 18 residues. Per the germline V gene, CDR1 is SGHRS and CDR2 is YFSETQ. V lost 4 bases to trimming and J lost 4 bases; unmatched junction nucleotides: 16. CDR3 residues: CASSGQGQGYGGSTEAFF. The CDR3 DNA sequence: TGCGCCAGCAGCGGTCAGGGACAGGGGTACGGGGGTAGCACTGAAGCTTTCTTT.

This clonotype was picked up many times. The rearrangement uses TRBV28 and TRBJ2-5; 13 bases are a match to TRBD2. The CDR3 is made up of 17 amino acids. Trimming cost V 4 bases and J 1 base; bases outside gene matches: 6. CDR1 MDHEN and CDR2 SYDVKM come from the germline V gene. The DNA of the CDR3 is TGTGCCAGCAGTTCCTTGGGACTAGCGGGGTTCCAAGAGACCCAGTACTTC. Translating it yields CASSSLGLAGFQETQYF. Using reference TRBV28 and TRBJ2-5 for the parts outside the CDR3, the full variable domain is DVKVTQSSRYLVKRTGEKVFLECVQDMDHENMFWYRQDPGLGLRLIYFSYDVKMKEKGDIPEGYSVSREKKERFSLILESASTNQTSMYLCASSSLGLAGFQETQYFGPGTRLLVL.

The V gene is TRBV7-3, the J gene TRBJ1-2, with 8 nucleotides matching TRBD1. The CDR3 totals 14 residues. V dropped 5 bases and J dropped 7; count of bases not matched to a gene: 9. Germline V gene data show CDR1 as SGHTA and CDR2 as FQGTGA. Here the CDR3 DNA reads TGTGCCAGCAGCACCCTTCAGGGGGCGGGTGGCTACACCTTC. Amino acids: CASSTLQGAGGYTF.

This clonotype was detected many times. The chain joins TRBV12-3 or TRBV12-4 to TRBJ2-7; possibly TRBD1 for D (5 bases). V lost 6 bases, J lost 3 bases, and 12 bases lay in between. The CDR3 runs 13 residues. The CDR3 here is CASSLGHYYEQYF. The CDR3 DNA is TGTGCCAGCAGCCTAGGACATTACTACGAGCAGTACTTC.

The chain carries TRBV20-1 and TRBJ2-7; 7 nucleotides match TRBD2. Losses at the gene ends were 7 bases for V and 5 bases for J; bases not matched to a gene: 11. This CDR3 region has 13 residues. Germline loops: CDR1 DFQATT, CDR2 SNEGSKA (reference sequence). CDR3 sequence (DNA): TGCAGTGGGTGGGGCGGGAGAAACAACGAGCAGTACTTC. It encodes CSGWGGRNNEQYF.

This clonotype came up a few times. The CDR3 nucleotides are TGTGCCAGCAGTGGCCGACAGGGAAACACCGGGGAGCTGTTTTTT. It translates to CASSGRQGNTGELFF. The chain recombines TRBV6-1 with TRBJ2-2, with TRBD1 identical over 7 bases. Germline V gene sequence: CDR1 MNHNS, CDR2 SASEGT. The CDR3 has 15 amino acids. Trimming took 4 bases from V and 2 from J; bases not matched to a gene: 4.

The V gene is TRBV20-1, the J gene TRBJ2-7; TRBD1 is a possible D gene (6 bases). Germline-derived CDR1 and CDR2 are DFQATT and SNEGSKA (reference sequence). The CDR3 is 14 amino acids. The V gene lost 3 bases and the J gene lost 3 bases, with 15 bases spanning the gap. The CDR3 nucleotides are TGCAGTGCTAGCAACAGGGCCTATTTCTACGAGCAGTACTTC. Its translation is CSASNRAYFYEQYF.

This clonotype was seen ten or more times. This CDR3 reads CASSINPGQGFNTGELFF. CDR3 DNA: TGTGCCAGCAGTATAAACCCGGGACAGGGCTTTAACACCGGGGAGCTGTTTTTT. The chain is built from TRBV12-3 or TRBV12-4 and TRBJ2-2; 9 bases map to TRBD1. Unmatched junction bases numbered 12, after V lost 5 bases and J lost 2 bases. The CDR3 extends over 18 amino acids.

This clonotype was seen a handful of times. One junction end does not reproduce the germline sequence, and a read error may be involved. The chain is built from TRBV11-2 and TRBJ1-2; no firm D call. The CDR3 runs to 13 residues. CDR1 and CDR2 from the germline V gene are SGHAT and FQNNGV. The CDR3 nucleotides read TGTGCCAGCAGCGTAGAAGGGTTCTATGGCTACACCTTC. Translated: CASSVEGFYGYTF.

At least ten counts were recorded for this clonotype. The chain joins TRBV18 to TRBJ2-3, with TRBD1 identical over 9 bases. Germline V gene sequence: CDR1 KGHSH, CDR2 LQKENI. The CDR3 extends over 15 amino acids. The V gene end was trimmed by 3 bases and the J gene end by 6 bases; junction bases not matched to a gene: 7. Here the CDR3 reads CASSPRDRVADTQYF. The CDR3 DNA sequence: TGTGCCAGCTCACCCCGGGACAGGGTGGCGGATACGCAGTATTTT. The full variable domain, in which reference TRBV18 and TRBJ2-3 provide the parts outside the CDR3, is NAGVMQNPRHLVRRRGQEARLRCSPMKGHSHVYWYRQLPEEGLKFMVYLQKENIIDESGMPKERFSAEFPKEGPSILRIQQVVRGDSAAYFCASSPRDRVADTQYFGPGTRLTVL.

The table lists this clonotype with many counts. V and J are TRBV2 and TRBJ2-1, with 8 bases matching TRBD2. J lost 13 bases, V lost 7 bases, and 9 bases had no gene match. Germline-derived CDR1 and CDR2 are SNHLY and FYNNEI. The CDR3 contains 12 residues. The CDR3 DNA sequence: TGTGCCAGCAATTTAGCAGCGGGAGTCCAGTTCTTC. The encoded protein is CASNLAAGVQFF.

This clonotype was seen just once. V usage is TRBV4-2 and J usage is TRBJ2-3; D is unclear. Trimming shortened V by 2 bases and J by 0 bases, and 15 bases separated the two germline ends. Germline V CDR1 and CDR2: LGHNA, YNFKEQ. The CDR3 runs 17 residues. CDR3 sequence (DNA): TGTGCCAGCAGCCAAAGCGTATTGTACGAAAGCACAGATACGCAGTATTTT. It encodes CASSQSVLYESTDTQYF.

The chain recombines TRBV5-6 with TRBJ1-1; possibly TRBD1 for D (5 bases). CDR3 size: 16 residues. CDR1 and CDR2 (germline): SGHDT, YYEEEE. The V and J ends lost 0 bases and 0 bases respectively, with 12 bases between them. The CDR3 region has the DNA TGTGCCAGCAGCTTGGAGGTGGGGCAGGTGAACACTGAAGCTTTCTTT. Its protein is CASSLEVGQVNTEAFF.